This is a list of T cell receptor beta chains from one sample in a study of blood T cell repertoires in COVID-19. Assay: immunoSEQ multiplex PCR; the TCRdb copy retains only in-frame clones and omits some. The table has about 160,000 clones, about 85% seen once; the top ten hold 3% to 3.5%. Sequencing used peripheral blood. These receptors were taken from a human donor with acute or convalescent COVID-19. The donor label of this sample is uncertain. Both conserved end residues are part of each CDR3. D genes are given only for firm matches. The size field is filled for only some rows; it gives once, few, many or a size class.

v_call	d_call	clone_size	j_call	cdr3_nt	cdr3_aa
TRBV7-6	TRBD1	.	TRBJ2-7	TGTGCCAGCAGCTTAGCGAGGGGACAGTCCTACGAGCAGTACTTC	CASSLARGQSYEQYF
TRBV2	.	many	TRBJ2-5	TGTGCCAGCAGCTCAACAGGGATTGGAATAAAGACCCAGTACTTC	CASSSTGIGIKTQYF
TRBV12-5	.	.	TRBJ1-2	TGTGCTAGTGGTTTGGTAGTTACAGGGATTGACTATGGCTACACCTTC	CASGLVVTGIDYGYTF
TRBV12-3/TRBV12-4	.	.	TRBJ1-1	TGTGCCAGCAGCGGACAGAAAAACACTGAAGCTTTCTTT	CASSGQKNTEAFF
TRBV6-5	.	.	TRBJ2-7	TGTGCCAGCAGTTACTCGACAACAGGGAATCCCGTGCAGTACTTC	CASSYSTTGNPVQYF
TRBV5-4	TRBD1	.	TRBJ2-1	TGTGCCAGCAGCTCGACAGGGTCCGGTCAGCTACGGGACTACAATGAGCAGTTCTTC	CASSSTGSGQLRDYNEQFF
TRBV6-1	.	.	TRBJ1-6	TGTGCCAGCAGTGAAGCTTCGGGTTTTAATTCACCCCTCCACTTT	CASSEASGFNSPLHF
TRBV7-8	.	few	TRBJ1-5	TGTGCCAGCAGCCGAGAGGGGTACTACGGGCAGCCCCAGCATTTT	CASSREGYYGQPQHF
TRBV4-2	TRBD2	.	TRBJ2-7	TGTGCCAGCAGCCAGTCCAGCGGGGGGATACTCTACGAGCAGTACTTC	CASSQSSGGILYEQYF
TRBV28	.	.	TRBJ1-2	TGTGCCAGCAGTTTTTACAGACCAACTAACTATGGCTACACCTTC	CASSFYRPTNYGYTF
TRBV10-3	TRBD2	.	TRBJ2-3	TGTGCCATCAGTGAGTCGGGACTAGCGAGAGATACGCAGTATTTT	CAISESGLARDTQYF
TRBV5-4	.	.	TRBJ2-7	TGTGCCAGCAGCTTGCAGCGCCTACCCTACGAGCAGTACTTC	CASSLQRLPYEQYF
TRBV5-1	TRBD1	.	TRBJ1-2	TGCGCCAGCAGCTTGGGGAGTGACAGGGCCCCCTATGGCTACACCTTC	CASSLGSDRAPYGYTF
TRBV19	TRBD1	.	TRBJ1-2	TGTGCCAGTAGTCCCCGGGACAGATCCGGCTACACCTTC	CASSPRDRSGYTF
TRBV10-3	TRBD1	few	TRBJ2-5	TGTGCCATCAGGACGACAGGGGGGTCTCATCAGTACTTC	CAIRTTGGSHQYF
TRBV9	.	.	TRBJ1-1	TGTGCCAGCAGCGTAGTTCTGGCAGGGCGGAACACTGAAGCTTTCTTT	CASSVVLAGRNTEAFF
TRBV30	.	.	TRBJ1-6	TGTGCCTGGAGGGAAGGACAGAACTATAATTCACCCCTCCACTTT	CAWREGQNYNSPLHF
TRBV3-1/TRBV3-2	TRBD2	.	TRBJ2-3	TGTGCCAGCAGCCAAACGAGCGGGGCGAGGGATACGCAGTATTTT	CASSQTSGARDTQYF
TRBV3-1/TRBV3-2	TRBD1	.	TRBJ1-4	TGTGCCAGCAGCCCCGGGACAGCTTCAACGACTAATGAAAAACTGTTTTTT	CASSPGTASTTNEKLFF
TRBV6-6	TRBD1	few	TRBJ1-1	TGTGCCAGCAGGGGGAGTACAGGGGGCACTGAAGCTTTCTTT	CASRGSTGGTEAFF
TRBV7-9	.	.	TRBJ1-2	TGTGCCAGCAGCCCCGGGGGTAGTGACTATGGCTACACCTTC	CASSPGGSDYGYTF
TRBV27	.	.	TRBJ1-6	TGTGCCAGCAGTTACCTATCTTCACCCCTCCACTTT	CASSYLSSPLHF
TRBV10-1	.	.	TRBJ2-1	TGCGCCAGCAGACGAAGCGGCGGGGATGAGCAGTTCTTC	CASRRSGGDEQFF
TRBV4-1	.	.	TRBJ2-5	TGCGCCAGCAGCCAAGACCGAGAGACCCAGTACTTC	CASSQDRETQYF
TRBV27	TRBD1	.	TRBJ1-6	TGTGCCAGCAGTTTAGACAGGGTGGGGTCACCCCTCCACTTT	CASSLDRVGSPLHF
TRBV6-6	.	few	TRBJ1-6	TGTGCCAGCAGTTACAAAAGGACACATTATAATTCACCCCTCCACTTT	CASSYKRTHYNSPLHF
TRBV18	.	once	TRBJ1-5	TGTGCCAGCTCACCAGTGGAGGGGAGCAGCAATCAGCCCCAGCATTTT	CASSPVEGSSNQPQHF
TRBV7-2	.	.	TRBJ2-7	TGTGCCAGCAGCTTAGGTGGGGGGTTCTCCTACGAGCAGTACTTC	CASSLGGGFSYEQYF
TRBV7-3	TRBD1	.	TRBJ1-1	TGTGCCAGCAATGGACAGGGTCTGAACACTGAAGCTTTCTTT	CASNGQGLNTEAFF
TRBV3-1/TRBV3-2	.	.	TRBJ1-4	TGTGCCAGCAGCCAAGATCCCGCGGGGGCGACGGCTAATGAAAAACTGTTTTTT	CASSQDPAGATANEKLFF
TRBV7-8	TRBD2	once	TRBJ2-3	TGTGCCAGCACATTTCCGGGACTAGTCCCCACAGATACGCAGTATTTT	CASTFPGLVPTDTQYF
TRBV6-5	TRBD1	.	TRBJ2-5	TGTGCCAGCAGTTACCCAGGGGGCGGGGAGACCCAGTACTTC	CASSYPGGGETQYF
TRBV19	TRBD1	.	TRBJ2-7	TGTGCCAGTAGTACCGGACAGGGGGTCCACGAGCAGTACTTC	CASSTGQGVHEQYF
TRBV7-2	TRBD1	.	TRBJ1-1	TGTGCCAGCAGCTTAAACCACAGGGGCAACACTGAAGCTTTCTTT	CASSLNHRGNTEAFF
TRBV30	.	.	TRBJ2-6	TGTGCCTGGAGTGGGGGATTGGACAAAACCTCTGGGGCCAACGTCCTGACTTTC	CAWSGGLDKTSGANVLTF
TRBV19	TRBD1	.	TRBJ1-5	TGTGCCAGTAGTATGTTGACAGGGGCTCAGCCCCAGCATTTT	CASSMLTGAQPQHF
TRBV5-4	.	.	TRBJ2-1	TGTGCCAGCAGCCCGATCGCGGGGAGCTCCTACAATGAGCAGTTCTTC	CASSPIAGSSYNEQFF
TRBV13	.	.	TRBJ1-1	TGTGCCAGCAGCTTAAGGTCGGGGGGCACTGAAGCTTTCTTT	CASSLRSGGTEAFF
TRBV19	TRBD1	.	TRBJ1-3	TGTGCCAGTAGTACAGGGGGCCTTGGAAACACCATATATTTT	CASSTGGLGNTIYF
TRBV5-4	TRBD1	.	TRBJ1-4	TGTGCCAGCAGCTGGAAGCCCGGGACAGGTGACAATGAAAAACTGTTTTTT	CASSWKPGTGDNEKLFF
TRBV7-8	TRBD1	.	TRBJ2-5	TGTGCCAGCAGCTGGATGGACAGGGGGGGCGAGACCCAGTACTTC	CASSWMDRGGETQYF
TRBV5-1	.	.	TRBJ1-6	TGCGCCAGCAGCTTGCGACAGAGTTCCAATTCACCCCTCCACTTT	CASSLRQSSNSPLHF
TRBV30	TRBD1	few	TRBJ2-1	TGTGCCGGGTTAGTCGGGGGACAGGGATGGAATGAGCAGTTCTTC	CAGLVGGQGWNEQFF
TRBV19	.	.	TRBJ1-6	TGTGCCAGTAGAACGGGCAGGGGAAGTCGTTCACCCCTCCACTTT	CASRTGRGSRSPLHF
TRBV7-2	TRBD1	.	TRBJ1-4	TGTGCCAGCAGCTTGGGACAGGTTTCTAATGAAAAACTGTTTTTT	CASSLGQVSNEKLFF
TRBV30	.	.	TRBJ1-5	TGTGCCTGGAGTTGGGGGGAGGGCCAGCCCCAGCATTTT	CAWSWGEGQPQHF